This T cell receptor beta chain came from a study of T cell repertoires in cytomegalovirus infection. Study summary: CMV epitopes used comprised recently identified HLA-C-restricted ones and well-studied HLA-B-restricted ones. CMV infection plus the matching HLA type was flagged by public TCR beta signatures.

Regarding the study as a whole: Carriage of CMV together with the relevant HLA was identifiable through cumulative public TCR beta family frequency. The ex vivo response showed dominance by HLA-C-restricted CMV-specific TCR beta clonotypes.

In the case of this clonotype: Antigen specificity is unknown.

Trimming removed 5 bases from V and 11 bases from J; junction bases left unmatched: 20. The CDR3 runs 16 residues. CDR1 and CDR2 (germline): SGHRS, YFSETQ. TCRdb re-called the reads with MiXCR, one entry per CDR3 protein. The sample lists roughly 920,000 distinct CDR3 sequences, under 40% occurring once. Specimen: cultured CD8+ T cells from PBMCs, collected from culture after CMV antigen stimulation. The chain has TRBV5-1 and TRBJ1-1; 8 bases align to TRBD1. The origin of this receptor is a human donor in good health (CMV status not recorded). Some clones in this sample may be carry-over from other donors' samples. This chain's CDR3 is CASRPEGQGMLVRAFF. The CDR3, as DNA: TGCGCCAGCAGACCTGAAGGACAGGGAATGCTGGTCCGTGCTTTCTTT.